What follows describes a single T cell receptor (beta chain). Antigen unknown. The data derive from a study of T-cell memory formation after mild COVID-19. General study points: Contracting clones, day 15 to 85, had balanced CD4/CD8, and later expanders favored CD4+. Contracting CD4+ clones were located mainly in CM and EM, and CD8+ clones in EMRA.

Libraries for TCRalpha and TCRbeta carried sample barcodes and unique molecular identifiers via 5'RACE. TCRdb processed the 5' RACE reads anew with MiXCR; each CDR3 protein has one entry. The sample has about 440,000 distinct CDR3 sequences; 20% are singletons. The sequenced sample was PBMCs or a T cell subset sorted from them (not recorded which). This TCR derives from an adult woman who had mild COVID-19 (a few samples of this study predate the infection). Cell type and time point are not known.

As DNA, the CDR3 is TGTGCCAGCAGCTTCATAGGGATAGGAGAGACCCAGTACTTC. Its protein product is CASSFIGIGETQYF. This chain links TRBV5-5 with TRBJ2-5; D gene unclear. CDR1 and CDR2 from the germline V gene are SGHKS and YYEKEE (reference sequence). Trimming shortened V by 2 bases and J by 4 bases, and 12 bases separated the two germline ends. The CDR3 runs to 14 residues. The variable domain in full, with the rest retrieved from reference TRBV5-5 and TRBJ2-5, is DAGVTQSPTHLIKTRGQQVTLRCSPISGHKSVSWYQQVLGQGPQFIFQYYEKEERGRGNFPDRFSARQFPNYSSELNVNALLLGDSALYLCASSFIGIGETQYFGPGTRLLVL.